This T cell receptor (beta chain) was sequenced during a study of T cell repertoires in cytomegalovirus infection. Study background: Shared public TCR beta signatures pointed to both CMV infection and a matching HLA type. General study results and limits: Clonotype analysis showed dominance of the ex vivo response by HLA-C-restricted CMV-specific TCR beta clonotypes. Summed public TCR beta family frequency identified CMV carriers bearing the relevant HLA.

On this clonotype: Its antigen is currently unknown.

TCRdb re-analysed the reads in MiXCR, keeping a single row per CDR3 protein. The data show some 680,000 distinct CDR3 sequences, with about a third seen just once and around 2.6% held by the top ten. The sample comprised PBMCs. This clonotype originated in a human donor in good health (CMV status not recorded). Some clones in this sample may be carry-over from other donors' samples.

The DNA of the CDR3 is TGTGCCAGCATTAGACCCCGACCTGGGAACACCGGGGAGCTGTTTTTT. Protein: CASIRPRPGNTGELFF. The V call is TRBV6-6, the J call TRBJ2-2; D uncertain. The CDR3 extends over 16 amino acids. Germline assignment: CDR1 MNHNY and CDR2 SVGAGI (reference sequence). V was shortened by 7 bases and J by 1 base, with 16 bases between the two germline ends.